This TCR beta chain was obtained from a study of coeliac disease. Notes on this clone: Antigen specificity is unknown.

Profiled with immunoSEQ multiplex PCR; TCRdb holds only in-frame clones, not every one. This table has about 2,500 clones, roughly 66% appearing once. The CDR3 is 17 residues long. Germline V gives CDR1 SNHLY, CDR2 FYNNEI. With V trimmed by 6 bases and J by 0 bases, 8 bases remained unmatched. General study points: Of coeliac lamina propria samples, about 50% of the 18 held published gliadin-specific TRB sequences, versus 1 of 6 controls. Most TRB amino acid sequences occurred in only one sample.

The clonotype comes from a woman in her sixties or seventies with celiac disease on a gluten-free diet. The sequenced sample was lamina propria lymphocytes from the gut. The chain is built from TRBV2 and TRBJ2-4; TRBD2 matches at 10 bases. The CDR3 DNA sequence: TGTGCCAGCAGCCCCGGACTAGCGGTACTAGCCAAAAACATTCAGTACTTC. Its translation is CASSPGLAVLAKNIQYF.